The TCR beta chain under discussion was sequenced for a study of blood T cell repertoires in COVID-19. Whole-study context: Spain, Italy and the United States supplied samples that represented acute and convalescent COVID-19.

The CDR3 is 15 residues long. The germline V gene encodes CDR1 SQVTM and CDR2 ANQGSEA. V dropped 5 bases and J dropped 1; count of bases not matched to a gene: 10. As originally analysed: Cell counts per sample came from amplifying reference gene primers. The table came from immunoSEQ multiplex PCR; TCRdb's copy has only in-frame clones and leaves some out. From that table come the V and J calls and clone size; the DNA was used to work out D and trimming. This sample has 95,000 to 150,000 clones, with roughly 84% found just once. Researchers sorted participants into cohorts using their self-reported clinical history.

Sequenced: PBMCs or T cells enriched from blood (not recorded which). The sequence derives from a woman in her thirties who had recovered from COVID-19. The rearrangement links TRBV29-1 to TRBJ1-2; 7 nucleotides line up with TRBD1. The CDR3 nucleotides read TGCAGCGTTTATAGGGGGCCGGGCAGTAACTATGGCTACACCTTC. Protein: CSVYRGPGSNYGYTF.